This entry concerns a single T cell receptor beta chain. Everyone who donated was a Caucasian adult who lived in Nashville, Tennessee. The CDR3 has 13 residues. Germline CDR1 ENHRY, CDR2 SYGVKD. Trimming cost V 6 bases and J 12 bases, with 21 bases left between them. This entry belongs to a study of shared clonotypes between healthy human individuals. At the level of the study: Donors consisted of two women and a few men between 18 and 49.

Investigators spread the genomic DNA of each subset evenly over several immunoSEQ plates. What was sequenced on ten immunoSEQ deep assay plates was unsorted PBMC DNA. The table came from immunoSEQ multiplex PCR; TCRdb's copy has only in-frame clones and leaves some out. The sample records hundreds of thousands of clones, around 77% being singletons. The V call is TRBV10-3, the J call TRBJ2-7; D might be TRBD2 (6 bases). The TCR was taken from a woman in her forties in good health. Some clones in this sample may be carry-over from other donors' samples. Sequenced material: PBMCs. The CDR3 protein is CAIRGEASPFLYF. CDR3 DNA sequence: TGTGCCATCAGGGGGGAGGCGTCGCCATTCCTGTACTTC.